These 6 T cell receptor beta chains originate from one sample sequenced in a study of shared clonotypes between healthy human individuals. TCRdb's copy holds only in-frame clones and misses some; the assay was immunoSEQ multiplex PCR. The sample holds 2 million to 2.5 million clones, roughly 95% seen once. Sequences were obtained from naive CD4+ T cells sorted from blood. Indicated subset: CD45RA+ positively selected. Receptor source: a man aged 18 to 29 in good health.

The CDR3, as DNA: TGCGCCAGCAGCGTAACTAGCGGAGGCAACTACGAGCAGTACTTC. The encoded protein is CASSVTSGGNYEQYF. This chain joins TRBV5-1 and TRBJ2-7, with TRBD2 matching 8 bases. J was trimmed by 3 bases and V by 4 bases; bases with no gene match: 9. The CDR3 length is 15 residues. The germline V gene has CDR1 SGHRS and CDR2 YFSETQ.

This rearrangement joins TRBV2 to TRBJ1-5; D uncertain. Germline CDR1 SNHLY, CDR2 FYNNEI. Trimming removed 5 bases at V and 3 bases at J, with 17 bases between. The CDR3 covers 16 residues. CDR3 sequence (DNA): TGTGCCAGCAGTCCCTTTACCGGCAGTGACAATCAGCCCCAGCATTTT. Translating it yields CASSPFTGSDNQPQHF.

The chain carries TRBV27 and TRBJ2-7; D uncertain. Germline CDR1 and CDR2: MNHEY and SMNVEV (reference sequence). Trimming removed 4 bases at V and 7 bases at J, with 8 bases between. The CDR3 extends over 11 amino acids. The CDR3 DNA is TGTGCCAGCAGTTCCCCGTGGGAGCAGTACTTC. Protein product: CASSSPWEQYF.

The V call is TRBV30, the J call TRBJ2-3, with D unresolved. CDR1 and CDR2 (germline): GTSNPN, SVGIG (reference sequence). There are 14 residues in the CDR3. The V end lost 3 bases, the J end lost 3 bases, and 13 bases lay between the germline ends. The CDR3 here is CAWSAEKWTDTQYF. CDR3 nucleotides: TGTGCCTGGAGCGCGGAGAAGTGGACAGATACGCAGTATTTT.

The rearrangement uses TRBV30 and TRBJ2-7, with 7 positions matching TRBD1. Germline V gene sequence: CDR1 GTSNPN, CDR2 SVGIG (reference sequence). V gave up 3 bases and J gave up 13 bases; unmatched junction bases: 12. This CDR3 region has 12 residues. As DNA, the CDR3 is TGTGCCTGGAGCGCTGACAGGGCCTCCTTCTACTTC. Its translation: CAWSADRASFYF.

The genes are TRBV2 and TRBJ1-6; TRBD1 might be the D (5 bases). Germline CDR1 SNHLY, CDR2 FYNNEI. The V end was cut by 8 bases, the J end by 0 bases, with 5 bases between. CDR3 length: 13 amino acids. The CDR3 DNA is TGTGCCAGCGGGGGCTCCTATAATTCACCCCTCCACTTT. Translation gives CASGGSYNSPLHF. The whole variable domain, filled in from reference TRBV2 and TRBJ1-6, reads EPEVTQTPSHQVTQMGQEVILRCVPISNHLYFYWYRQILGQKVEFLVSFYNNEISEKSEIFDDQFSVERPDGSNFTLKIRSTKLEDSAMYFCASGGSYNSPLHFGNGTRLTVT.